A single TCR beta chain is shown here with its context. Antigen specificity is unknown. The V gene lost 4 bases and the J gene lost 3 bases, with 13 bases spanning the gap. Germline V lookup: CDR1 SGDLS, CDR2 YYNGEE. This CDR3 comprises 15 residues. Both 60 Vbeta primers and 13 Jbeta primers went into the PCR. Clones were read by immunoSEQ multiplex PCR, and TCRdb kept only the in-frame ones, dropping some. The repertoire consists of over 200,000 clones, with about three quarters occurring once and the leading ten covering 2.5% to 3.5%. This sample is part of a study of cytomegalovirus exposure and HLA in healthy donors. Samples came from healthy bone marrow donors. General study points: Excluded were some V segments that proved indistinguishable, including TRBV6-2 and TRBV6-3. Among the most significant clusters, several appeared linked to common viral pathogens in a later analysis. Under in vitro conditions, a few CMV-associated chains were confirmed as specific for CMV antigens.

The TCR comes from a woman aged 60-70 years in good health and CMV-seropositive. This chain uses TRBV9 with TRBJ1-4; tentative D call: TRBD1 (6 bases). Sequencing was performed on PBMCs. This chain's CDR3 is CASSNHGQSNEKLFF. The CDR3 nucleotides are TGTGCCAGCAGCAACCATGGACAGTCTAATGAAAAACTGTTTTTT.